A selection of T cell receptor beta chains follows, all from one sample in a study of blood T cell repertoires in COVID-19. Assay used: immunoSEQ multiplex PCR; TCRdb lists only in-frame clones, some missing. The data contain roughly 300,000 clones, 81% of them singletons. The sequenced material came from peripheral blood. These receptors came from a woman aged 55-69 years with active or convalescent COVID-19. Each CDR3 is given with its conserved first and last residue. A D gene is named only where the DNA matches it firmly. Size is omitted from some rows. Given values are once, few, many or a class for expanded clones.

NA	TRBJ1-2	TRBD1	TRBV9	CASSVVVGQEVDSDYTF	TGTGCCAGCAGCGTAGTCGTGGGACAGGAGGTAGACTCGGACTACACCTTC
once	TRBJ2-3	TRBD1	TRBV3-1/TRBV3-2	CASSQGGQVMNTQYF	TGTGCCAGCAGCCAAGGGGGACAGGTCATGAATACGCAGTATTTT
NA	TRBJ2-1	NA	TRBV7-7	CASSLLTGSYNEQFF	TGTGCCAGCAGCCTACTAACCGGCTCCTACAATGAGCAGTTCTTC
NA	TRBJ2-2	TRBD1	TRBV4-3	CATSFGTGEMSGELFF	TGCGCCACCTCCTTCGGGACAGGGGAAATGAGCGGGGAGCTGTTTTTT
NA	TRBJ2-1	TRBD2	TRBV5-4	CASKLGPAGAGDEQFF	TGTGCCAGCAAGCTTGGGCCAGCGGGGGCCGGGGATGAGCAGTTCTTC
NA	TRBJ2-5	TRBD1	TRBV25-1	CASSEGGDRGPQETQYF	TGTGCCAGCAGTGAAGGCGGGGACAGGGGCCCACAAGAGACCCAGTACTTC
NA	TRBJ1-5	NA	TRBV21-1	CASSDGGRPGADSNQPQHF	TGTGCCAGCAGCGACGGCGGGAGACCAGGGGCAGATAGCAATCAGCCCCAGCATTTT
NA	TRBJ2-3	TRBD2	TRBV5-1	CASSSGLAVGTDTQYF	TGCGCCAGCAGCTCCGGACTAGCCGTAGGCACAGATACGCAGTATTTT
few	TRBJ2-7	NA	TRBV7-8	CASSLGVVGAPYEQYF	TGTGCCAGCAGCTTAGGTGTTGTGGGGGCACCCTACGAGCAGTACTTC
NA	TRBJ1-2	TRBD1	TRBV9	CASSVAEGTGGGYTF	TGTGCCAGCAGCGTAGCAGAGGGGACAGGGGGCGGCTACACCTTC
NA	TRBJ1-1	TRBD1	TRBV4-1	CASSQELQGVEAFF	TGCGCCAGCAGCCAAGAGCTACAGGGGGTGGAAGCTTTCTTT
NA	TRBJ2-1	TRBD2	TRBV9	CASGGGHTNEQFF	TGTGCCAGCGGCGGGGGGCACACCAATGAGCAGTTCTTC
few	TRBJ1-4	TRBD1	TRBV4-1	CASTDSPQGTGNEKLFF	TGCGCCAGCACCGATTCGCCACAAGGGACAGGGAATGAAAAACTGTTTTTT
NA	TRBJ2-3	TRBD2	TRBV10-2	CASTQTSGGNWDTQYF	TGCGCCAGCACCCAGACTAGCGGGGGTAATTGGGATACGCAGTATTTT
NA	TRBJ1-2	NA	TRBV7-3	CASSLLTRGELGGYTF	TGTGCCAGCAGCCTATTGACAAGGGGCGAGTTAGGTGGCTACACCTTC
NA	TRBJ1-2	TRBD1	TRBV5-4	CASSHRDRSPHGYTF	TGTGCCAGCAGCCACCGGGACAGGTCGCCCCATGGCTACACCTTC
NA	TRBJ2-1	TRBD2	TRBV25-1	CASSELTSGGHNEQFF	TGTGCCAGCAGTGAATTGACTAGCGGGGGGCACAATGAGCAGTTCTTC
NA	TRBJ2-5	TRBD1	TRBV5-6	CASSLTGAGETQYF	TGTGCCAGCAGCTTAACAGGGGCTGGTGAGACCCAGTACTTC
NA	TRBJ1-3	NA	TRBV3-1/TRBV3-2	CASSQRRGRLSGNTIYF	TGTGCCAGCAGCCAGAGGCGGGGGCGACTCTCTGGAAACACCATATATTTT
once	TRBJ2-5	TRBD1	TRBV5-4	CASSLVAGGIQRETQYF	TGTGCCAGCAGCTTGGTGGCAGGGGGAATCCAGAGAGAGACCCAGTACTTC
NA	TRBJ1-5	TRBD1	TRBV4-1	CASSQTSGDSSQPQHF	TGCGCCAGCAGCCAGACGTCTGGGGACAGTTCTCAGCCCCAGCATTTT
NA	TRBJ2-3	TRBD2	TRBV7-9	CASSLEPRTSAQYF	TGTGCCAGCAGCTTGGAACCCAGGACTAGTGCGCAGTATTTT